This T cell receptor (beta chain) was recorded in a study of T cells after yellow fever vaccination. The CDR3 extends over 14 amino acids. Germline lookup yields CDR1 SGHRS and CDR2 YFSETQ. The V end was cut by 3 bases, the J end by 5 bases, with 14 bases between. TCRdb re-derived calls from the 5' RACE reads in MiXCR, one entry per CDR3 protein. The table shows 300,000 to 400,000 distinct CDR3 sequences, with 8.7% occurring only once. The rearrangement links TRBV5-1 to TRBJ2-5, with D perhaps matching TRBD1 (5 bases). This specimen was PBMCs, taken on the day of the first yellow fever vaccination. This clonotype was sampled from a young man who received the YFV17D yellow fever vaccine. DNA of the CDR3: TGCGCCAGCAGCTCCAGCAGGGCAGTGGAGACCCAGTACTTC. Translating it yields CASSSSRAVETQYF.